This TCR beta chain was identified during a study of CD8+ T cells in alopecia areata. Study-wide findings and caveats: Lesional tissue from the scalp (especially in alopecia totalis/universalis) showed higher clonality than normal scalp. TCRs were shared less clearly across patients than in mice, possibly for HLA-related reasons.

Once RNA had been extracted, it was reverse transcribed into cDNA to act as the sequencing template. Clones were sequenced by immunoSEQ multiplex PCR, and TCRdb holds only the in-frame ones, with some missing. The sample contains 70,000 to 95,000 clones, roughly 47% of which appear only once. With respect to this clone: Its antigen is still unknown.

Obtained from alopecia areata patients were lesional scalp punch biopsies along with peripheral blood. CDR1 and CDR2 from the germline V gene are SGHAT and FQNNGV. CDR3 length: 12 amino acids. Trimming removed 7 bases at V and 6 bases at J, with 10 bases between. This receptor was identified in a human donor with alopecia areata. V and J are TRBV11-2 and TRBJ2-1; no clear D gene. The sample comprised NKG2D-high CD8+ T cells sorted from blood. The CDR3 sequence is CASTGVINEQFF. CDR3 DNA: TGTGCCAGCACTGGAGTAATCAATGAGCAGTTCTTC.